The TCR beta chain under discussion was sequenced for a study of T cells of healthy individuals. From the 5' RACE reads, TCRdb called clonotypes with MiXCR, one entry per CDR3 protein. The table has around 63,000 distinct CDR3 sequences, 15% to 20% seen once. In this sample, this clonotype turned up many times. The CDR3 sequence is 13 residues long. Trimming took off 7 bases at V and 0 bases at J, with 9 bases between the two ends. Germline V gene lookup returns CDR1 SQVTM and CDR2 ANQGSEA. The receptor comes from a human donor in good health. The rearrangement uses TRBV29-1 and TRBJ1-4; no definite D call. CDR3 sequence: CSGKLATNEKLFF. DNA for the CDR3: TGCAGCGGAAAGCTTGCAACTAATGAAAAACTGTTTTTT.